This T cell receptor beta chain came from a study of blood T cell repertoires in COVID-19. The wider study: From T cells, B-cell-depleted T cells, or PBMCs came the material, which was cDNA or gDNA.

The germline gives CDR1 ENHRY, CDR2 SYGVKD. The CDR3 contains 14 residues. V was cut by 6 bases and J by 0 bases, with 6 bases left in between. TCRdb's table, derived via immunoSEQ multiplex PCR, lists solely in-frame clones and lacks some. The sample lists 250,000 to 300,000 clones, about 88% seen once, with about 6.9% in the top ten. The rearrangement links TRBV10-3 to TRBJ2-6; D remains unclear. The source of this sequence is a woman between 50 and 59 years old who had been exposed to COVID-19. Input material: PBMCs or T cells enriched from blood (not recorded which). The CDR3 DNA sequence: TGTGCCATCAGCAAGAGCTCTGGGGCCAACGTCCTGACTTTC. Amino acids: CAISKSSGANVLTF.